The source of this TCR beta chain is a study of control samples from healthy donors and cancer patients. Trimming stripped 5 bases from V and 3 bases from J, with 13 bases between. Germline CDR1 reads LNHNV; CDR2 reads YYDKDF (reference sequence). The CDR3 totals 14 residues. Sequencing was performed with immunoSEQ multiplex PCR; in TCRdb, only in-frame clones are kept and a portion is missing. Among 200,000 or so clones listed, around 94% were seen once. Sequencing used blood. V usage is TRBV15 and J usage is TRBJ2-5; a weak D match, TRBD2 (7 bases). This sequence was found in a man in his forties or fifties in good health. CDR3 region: CATSPGGGEETQYF. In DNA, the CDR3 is TGTGCCACCAGCCCGGGGGGCGGGGAAGAGACCCAGTACTTC.